Below, 20 T cell receptor beta chains from the same sample are listed, as sequenced in a study of blood T cell repertoires in COVID-19. Measured with immunoSEQ multiplex PCR; TCRdb has only the in-frame clones, and not every one. The sample carries around 120,000 clones, 78% recorded once. The sequenced sample was peripheral blood. These TCRs come from a man between 65 and 80 years old with acute or convalescent COVID-19.

J is TRBJ1-2 and V is TRBV25-1; D gene uncertain. Germline values: CDR1 MGHDK, CDR2 SYGVNS. The V end was cut by 7 bases, the J end by 6 bases, with 12 bases between. This CDR3 has 12 residues. The CDR3 reads CASNLGENGYTF. The CDR3 DNA is TGTGCCAGCAACCTAGGAGAAAATGGCTACACCTTC.

The chain uses TRBV7-8 and TRBJ1-1; the match to TRBD1 covers 10 bases. J lost 4 bases, V lost 1 base, and 9 bases had no gene match. Germline V gene lookup returns CDR1 SGHVS and CDR2 FQNEAQ. The CDR3 extends over 17 amino acids. In nucleotides, the CDR3 is TGTGCCAGCAGCTTAGTAAGGTTGACAGGGGGCTTCACTGAAGCTTTCTTT. Translation gives CASSLVRLTGGFTEAFF.

The chain couples TRBV9 to TRBJ2-5; D may be TRBD2 (7 bases). Trimming pared 4 bases from V and 7 bases from J, leaving 20 bases between. The germline gives CDR1 SGDLS, CDR2 YYNGEE. The CDR3 consists of 15 residues. CDR3 sequence (DNA): TGTGCCAGCAGCTCTAAAGACTGGAGGGGGGGGACCCAGTACTTC. Its protein product is CASSSKDWRGGTQYF. The full variable domain, in which reference TRBV9 and TRBJ2-5 provide the parts outside the CDR3, is DSGVTQTPKHLITATGQRVTLRCSPRSGDLSVYWYQQSLDQGLQFLIQYYNGEERAKGNILERFSAQQFPDLHSELNLSSLELGDSALYFCASSSKDWRGGTQYFGPGTRLLVL.

V is TRBV11-3 and J is TRBJ1-4; D not resolved. Deletions cut 1 base from V and 5 bases from J, with 14 bases between. Per the germline V gene, CDR1 is SGHNT and CDR2 is YENEEA. The CDR3 extends over 16 amino acids. The CDR3 DNA is TGTGCCAGCAGCTTAGTTGCGGCATTTAGCAATGAAAAACTGTTTTTT. Translating gives CASSLVAAFSNEKLFF.

This chain links TRBV5-1 with TRBJ1-3; no clear D. V was trimmed by 0 bases and J by 7 bases, leaving 8 bases between them. The CDR3 totals 13 residues. Germline V gene lookup returns CDR1 SGHRS and CDR2 YFSETQ. The CDR3 region has the DNA TGCGCCAGCAGCTTGGGAGGGAGGAACACCATATATTTT. Its protein is CASSLGGRNTIYF. Variable domain in full (rest from reference TRBV5-1 and TRBJ1-3): KAGVTQTPRYLIKTRGQQVTLSCSPISGHRSVSWYQQTPGQGLQFLFEYFSETQRNKGNFPGRFSGRQFSNSRSEMNVSTLELGDSALYLCASSLGGRNTIYFGEGSWLTVV.

V gene TRBV7-2 combines with J gene TRBJ1-5; 8 bases are shared with TRBD1. Germline CDR1 and CDR2: SGHTA and FQGNSA. This CDR3 has 14 amino acids. Unmatched junction bases numbered 6, after V lost 5 bases and J lost 6 bases. CDR3: CASSMDRVTQPQHF. The CDR3, as DNA: TGTGCCAGCAGCATGGACAGGGTCACTCAGCCCCAGCATTTT. Filled out from reference TRBV7-2 and TRBJ1-5, the complete variable domain reads GAGVSQSPSNKVTEKGKDVELRCDPISGHTALYWYRQSLGQGLEFLIYFQGNSAPDKSGLPSDRFSAERTGGSVSTLTIQRTQQEDSAVYLCASSMDRVTQPQHFGDGTRLSIL.

The CDR3: CASRTRVAGDSPLHF. The CDR3 DNA follows: TGTGCCAGTAGAACTAGGGTGGCGGGGGATTCACCCCTCCACTTT. The chain recombines TRBV19 with TRBJ1-6, with D perhaps TRBD1 (5 bases). CDR3 length equals 15 residues. Per germline, CDR1 LNHDA and CDR2 SQIVND (reference sequence). The ends were cut back, 6 bases at V and 8 bases at J, with 17 bases in the middle.

The chain carries TRBV18 and TRBJ1-1, with 8 bases fitting TRBD1. V lost 5 bases, J lost 1 base, and 6 bases stayed unmatched. The CDR3 covers 15 residues. Per germline, CDR1 KGHSH and CDR2 LQKENI. The CDR3 sequence: CASSNLGQGNTEAFF. The CDR3 region has the DNA TGTGCCAGCTCAAATTTAGGACAGGGGAACACTGAAGCTTTCTTT. The variable domain in full, with the rest retrieved from reference TRBV18 and TRBJ1-1, is NAGVMQNPRHLVRRRGQEARLRCSPMKGHSHVYWYRQLPEEGLKFMVYLQKENIIDESGMPKERFSAEFPKEGPSILRIQQVVRGDSAAYFCASSNLGQGNTEAFFGQGTRLTVV.

This clone has just a few counts. V is TRBV29-1 and J is TRBJ1-1, with D possibly matching TRBD1 (5 bases). V gave up 3 bases and J gave up 2 bases, with 10 bases separating them. The V gene's germline CDR1 is SQVTM and CDR2 ANQGSEA. The CDR3 consists of 13 residues. The DNA of the CDR3 is TGCAGCGTTGATACGACAGCCAACACTGAAGCTTTCTTT. Amino acids: CSVDTTANTEAFF.

The chain has TRBV5-1 and TRBJ1-4, with TRBD1 matching over 7 bases. This CDR3 contains 15 residues. Germline loops: CDR1 SGHRS, CDR2 YFSETQ. V lost 3 bases, J lost 3 bases, and 5 bases stayed unmatched. CDR3 bases: TGCGCCAGCAGCTCGCGGGACAGATCTAATGAAAAACTGTTTTTT. This translates into CASSSRDRSNEKLFF.

DNA for the CDR3: TGTGCCAGCTCACCAGCAGGGGGTGAGGGAGATACGCAGTATTTT. Encoded protein: CASSPAGGEGDTQYF. V gene TRBV18 combines with J gene TRBJ2-3, with TRBD1 identical over 7 bases. V gave up 2 bases and J gave up 5 bases; unmatched junction bases: 7. CDR3 length equals 15 residues. CDR1 is KGHSH and CDR2 is LQKENI in the germline V gene.

J is TRBJ1-5 and V is TRBV7-2, with 9 bases identical to TRBD1. V was pared by 8 bases and J by 6 bases, with 11 bases of the junction left unmatched. This CDR3 region has 15 residues. The germline gives CDR1 SGHTA, CDR2 FQGNSA. DNA for the CDR3: TGTGCCAGCGGCAAGTACAGGGGGCGAAGTCAGCCCCAGCATTTT. Amino acids: CASGKYRGRSQPQHF.

The chain links TRBV4-2 to TRBJ1-1; 7 positions match TRBD1. With 4 bases clipped from V and 1 base from J, the junction kept 9 bases outside the gene matches. The CDR3 runs to 16 residues. Germline lookup yields CDR1 LGHNA and CDR2 YNFKEQ. The CDR3 DNA reads as TGTGCCAGCAGCCCGTTACAGGGGACCCCGAACACTGAAGCTTTCTTT. Translating it yields CASSPLQGTPNTEAFF.

The V gene is TRBV5-1, the J gene TRBJ1-4; 8 positions agree with TRBD1. The CDR3 extends over 15 amino acids. After removal of 4 bases from V and 8 bases from J, the junction contained 10 bases not matched to a gene. Germline CDR1 and CDR2: SGHRS and YFSETQ. The CDR3 loop is CASSAQGAAWEKLFF. Written as DNA, the CDR3 is TGCGCCAGCAGCGCCCAGGGGGCCGCATGGGAAAAACTGTTTTTT. The full variable domain, rest sourced from reference TRBV5-1 and TRBJ1-4, is KAGVTQTPRYLIKTRGQQVTLSCSPISGHRSVSWYQQTPGQGLQFLFEYFSETQRNKGNFPGRFSGRQFSNSRSEMNVSTLELGDSALYLCASSAQGAAWEKLFFGSGTQLSVL.

The chain is built from TRBV19 and TRBJ1-1, with no clear D. V lost 7 bases, J lost 1 base, and 10 bases lay in between. Germline-derived CDR1 and CDR2 are LNHDA and SQIVND (reference sequence). The CDR3 covers 13 residues. The DNA of the CDR3 is TGTGCCAGTATCCCGACACCGAACACTGAAGCTTTCTTT. Translation: CASIPTPNTEAFF.

The chain links TRBV5-4 to TRBJ2-4, with TRBD1 matching over 8 bases. Trimming at V came to 0 bases and at J to 3 bases, leaving 5 bases not matched to a gene. This CDR3 has 16 amino acids. The germline gives CDR1 SGHNT, CDR2 YYREEE (reference sequence). The CDR3 sequence is CASSLGQGNRKNIQYF. The CDR3 region has the DNA TGTGCCAGCAGCTTGGGACAGGGGAATCGCAAAAACATTCAGTACTTC.

The chain recombines TRBV4-3 with TRBJ1-2; D unclear. Trimming took 0 bases from V and 7 from J, leaving 15 bases between them. CDR1 is LGHNA and CDR2 is YSLEER in the germline V gene. The CDR3 extends over 15 amino acids. CDR3 sequence (DNA): TGCGCCAGCAGCCAAGATAGGAGGACCCGAGGTGGCTACACCTTC. Protein product: CASSQDRRTRGGYTF.

The chain uses TRBV7-2 and TRBJ1-2; no firm D call. The CDR3 contains 14 residues. Germline V gene data show CDR1 as SGHTA and CDR2 as FQGNSA. V lost 0 bases and J lost 3, with 8 bases in between. The CDR3 DNA reads TGTGCCAGCAGCTTAGCGGTCGGAGACTATGGCTACACCTTC. The encoded protein is CASSLAVGDYGYTF.

This chain joins TRBV30 and TRBJ2-7; TRBD1 is a possible D gene (5 bases). V shed 2 bases and J shed 2 bases, with 7 bases lying between them. The germline gives CDR1 GTSNPN, CDR2 SVGIG (reference sequence). CDR3 size: 12 residues. The CDR3 bases are TGTGCCTGGAGTTCAGGGCCCTACGAGCAGTACTTC. The encoded protein is CAWSSGPYEQYF.

J is TRBJ2-3 and V is TRBV5-4, with 9 bases matching TRBD2. V trimming: 5 bases; J trimming: 0 bases; junction bases outside the gene matches: 1. Germline CDR1 and CDR2: SGHNT and YYREEE (reference sequence). This CDR3 region has 14 residues. As DNA, the CDR3 is TGTGCCAGCAGGCTAGCGGGGAGCACAGATACGCAGTATTTT. Translated, it gives CASRLAGSTDTQYF.